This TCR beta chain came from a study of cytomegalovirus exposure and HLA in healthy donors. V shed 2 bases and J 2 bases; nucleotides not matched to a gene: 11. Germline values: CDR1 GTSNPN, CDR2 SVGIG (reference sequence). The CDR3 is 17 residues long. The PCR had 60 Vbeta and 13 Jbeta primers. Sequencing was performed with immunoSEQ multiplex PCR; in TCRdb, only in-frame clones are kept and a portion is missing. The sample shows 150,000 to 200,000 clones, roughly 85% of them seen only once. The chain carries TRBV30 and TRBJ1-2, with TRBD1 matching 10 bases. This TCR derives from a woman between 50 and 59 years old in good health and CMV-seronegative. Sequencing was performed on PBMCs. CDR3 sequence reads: CAWSYIRTGGVNYGYTF. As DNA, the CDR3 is TGTGCCTGGAGTTATATCCGGACAGGGGGGGTCAACTATGGCTACACCTTC.